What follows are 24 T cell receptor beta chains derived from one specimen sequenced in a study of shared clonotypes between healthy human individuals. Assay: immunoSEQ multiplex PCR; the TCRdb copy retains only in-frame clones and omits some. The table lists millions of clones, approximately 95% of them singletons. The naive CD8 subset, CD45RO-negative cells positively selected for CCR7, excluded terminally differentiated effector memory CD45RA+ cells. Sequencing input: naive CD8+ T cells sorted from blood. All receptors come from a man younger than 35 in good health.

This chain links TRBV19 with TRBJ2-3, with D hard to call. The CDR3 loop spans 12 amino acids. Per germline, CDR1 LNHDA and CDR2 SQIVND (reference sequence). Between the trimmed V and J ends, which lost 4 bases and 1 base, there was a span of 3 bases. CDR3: CASSRGTDTQYF. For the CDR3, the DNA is TGTGCCAGTAGTAGAGGCACAGATACGCAGTATTTT.

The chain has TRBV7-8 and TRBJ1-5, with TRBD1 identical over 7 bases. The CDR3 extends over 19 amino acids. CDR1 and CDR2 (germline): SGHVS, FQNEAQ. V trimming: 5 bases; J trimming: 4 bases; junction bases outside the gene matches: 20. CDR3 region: CASSGSFWDSEQNNQPQHF. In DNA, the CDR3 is TGTGCCAGCAGCGGATCCTTTTGGGACAGCGAACAGAATAATCAGCCCCAGCATTTT.

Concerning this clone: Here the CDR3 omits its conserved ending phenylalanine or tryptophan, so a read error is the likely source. The DNA for the CDR3 is TGCGCCAGCAGCTGGGGACAGGGGAATTACGAGCAGTACCTC. Translating it yields CASSWGQGNYEQYL. The J gene is TRBJ2-7, the V gene TRBV5-1, with 10 bases matching TRBD1. Germline CDR1 and CDR2: SGHRS and YFSETQ. The CDR3 extends over 14 amino acids. V shed 3 bases, J shed 4 bases, and the junction held 4 bases outside the gene matches.

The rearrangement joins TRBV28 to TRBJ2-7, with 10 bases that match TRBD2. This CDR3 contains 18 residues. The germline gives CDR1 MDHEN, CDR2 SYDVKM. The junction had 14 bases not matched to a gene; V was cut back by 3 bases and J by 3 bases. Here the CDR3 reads CASSFDPGLAGERYEQYF. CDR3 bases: TGTGCCAGCAGTTTTGATCCCGGCCTAGCGGGGGAACGCTACGAGCAGTACTTC.

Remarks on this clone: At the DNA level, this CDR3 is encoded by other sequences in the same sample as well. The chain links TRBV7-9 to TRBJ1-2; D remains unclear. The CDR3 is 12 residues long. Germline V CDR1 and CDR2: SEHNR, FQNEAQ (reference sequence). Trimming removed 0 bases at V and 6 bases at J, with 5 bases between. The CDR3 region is CASSLASDGYTF. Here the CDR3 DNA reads TGTGCCAGCAGCTTAGCATCTGATGGCTACACCTTC.

The CDR3 sequence: CASSFQRGTDTQYF. DNA for the CDR3: TGTGCCAGCAGTTTTCAGCGGGGCACAGATACGCAGTATTTT. The gene calls are TRBV28 and TRBJ2-3, with D possibly TRBD2 on 6 matching bases. The germline V and J ends were trimmed by 3 bases and 1 base, with 8 bases remaining between them. The CDR3 runs 14 residues. The germline V gene encodes CDR1 MDHEN and CDR2 SYDVKM.

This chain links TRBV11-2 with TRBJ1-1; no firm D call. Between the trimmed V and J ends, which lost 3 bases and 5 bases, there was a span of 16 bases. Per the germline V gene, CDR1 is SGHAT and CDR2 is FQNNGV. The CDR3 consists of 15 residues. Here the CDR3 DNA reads TGTGCCAGCAGCTTGGGCCGGGGTAGTGATACTGAAGCTTTCTTT. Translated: CASSLGRGSDTEAFF. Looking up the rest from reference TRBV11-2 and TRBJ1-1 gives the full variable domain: EAGVAQSPRYKIIEKRQSVAFWCNPISGHATLYWYQQILGQGPKLLIQFQNNGVVDDSQLPKDRFSAERLKGVDSTLKIQPAKLEDSAVYLCASSLGRGSDTEAFFGQGTRLTVV.

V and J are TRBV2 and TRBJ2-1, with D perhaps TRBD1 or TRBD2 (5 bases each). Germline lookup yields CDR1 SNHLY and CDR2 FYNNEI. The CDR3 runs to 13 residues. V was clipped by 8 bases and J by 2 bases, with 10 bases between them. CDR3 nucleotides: TGTGCCAGCCGGGACGGAACCTACAATGAGCAGTTCTTC. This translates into CASRDGTYNEQFF.

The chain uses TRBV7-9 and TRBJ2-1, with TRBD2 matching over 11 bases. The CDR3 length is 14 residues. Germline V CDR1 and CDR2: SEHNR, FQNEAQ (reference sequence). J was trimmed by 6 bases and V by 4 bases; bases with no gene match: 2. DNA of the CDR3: TGTGCCAGCAGCTCCGGGACTAGCGGCAATGAGCAGTTCTTC. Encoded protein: CASSSGTSGNEQFF.

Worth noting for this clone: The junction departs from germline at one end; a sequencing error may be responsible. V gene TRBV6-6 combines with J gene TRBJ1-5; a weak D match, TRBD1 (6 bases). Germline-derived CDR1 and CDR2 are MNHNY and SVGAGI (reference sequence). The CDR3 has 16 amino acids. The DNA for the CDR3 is TGTGCCGGCAGTTACGAGGCAGGGGAGGGCAATCAGCCCCAGCATTTT. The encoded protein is CAGSYEAGEGNQPQHF.

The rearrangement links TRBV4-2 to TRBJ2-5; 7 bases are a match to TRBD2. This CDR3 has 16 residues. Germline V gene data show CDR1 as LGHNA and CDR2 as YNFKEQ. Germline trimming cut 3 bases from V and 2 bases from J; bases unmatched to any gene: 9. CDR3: CASSQPWAGEQETQYF. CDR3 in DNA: TGTGCCAGCAGCCAGCCTTGGGCGGGGGAGCAAGAGACCCAGTACTTC.

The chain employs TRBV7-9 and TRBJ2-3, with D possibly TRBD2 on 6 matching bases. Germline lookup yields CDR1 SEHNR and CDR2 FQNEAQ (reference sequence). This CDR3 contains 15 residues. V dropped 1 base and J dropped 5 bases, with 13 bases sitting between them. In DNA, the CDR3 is TGTGCCAGCAGCTTAGGTAGCGGTAGTCAAGATACGCAGTATTTT. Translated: CASSLGSGSQDTQYF.

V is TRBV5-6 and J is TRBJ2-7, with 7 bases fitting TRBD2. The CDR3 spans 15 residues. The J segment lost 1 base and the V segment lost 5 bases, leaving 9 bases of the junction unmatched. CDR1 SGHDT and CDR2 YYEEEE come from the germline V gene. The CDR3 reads CASSSGGMGSYEQYF. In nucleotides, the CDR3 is TGTGCCAGCAGTTCGGGGGGAATGGGGTCCTACGAGCAGTACTTC.

CDR3 in amino acids: CSVLAGGNYGYTF. CDR3 sequence (DNA): TGCAGCGTCCTAGCGGGGGGAAACTATGGCTACACCTTC. This sequence joins TRBV29-1 and TRBJ1-2; maybe TRBD1 (5 bases). The CDR3 extends over 13 amino acids. Germline CDR1 is SQVTM and CDR2 is ANQGSEA. V was clipped by 6 bases and J by 2 bases, with 13 bases between them.

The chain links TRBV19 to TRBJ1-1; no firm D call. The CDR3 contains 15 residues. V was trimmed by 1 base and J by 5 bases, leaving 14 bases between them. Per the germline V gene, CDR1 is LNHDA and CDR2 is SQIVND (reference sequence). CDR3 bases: TGTGCCAGTAGTATAGGCCCGGCGGCGGGGACTGAAGCTTTCTTT. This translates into CASSIGPAAGTEAFF.

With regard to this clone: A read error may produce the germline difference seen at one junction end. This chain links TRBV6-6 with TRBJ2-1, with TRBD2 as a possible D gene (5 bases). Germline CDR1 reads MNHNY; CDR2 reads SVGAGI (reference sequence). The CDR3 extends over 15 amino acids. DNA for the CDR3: TGTGCCAGCAGTTACCTCGGACTGGGCTACGATGAGCAGTTCTTC. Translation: CASSYLGLGYDEQFF.

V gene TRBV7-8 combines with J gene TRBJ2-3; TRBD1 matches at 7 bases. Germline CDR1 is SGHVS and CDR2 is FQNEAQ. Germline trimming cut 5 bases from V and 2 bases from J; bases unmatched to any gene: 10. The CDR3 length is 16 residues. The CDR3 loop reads CASSLPYRGLTDTQYF. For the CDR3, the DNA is TGTGCCAGCAGCCTACCCTACAGGGGCCTCACAGATACGCAGTATTTT.

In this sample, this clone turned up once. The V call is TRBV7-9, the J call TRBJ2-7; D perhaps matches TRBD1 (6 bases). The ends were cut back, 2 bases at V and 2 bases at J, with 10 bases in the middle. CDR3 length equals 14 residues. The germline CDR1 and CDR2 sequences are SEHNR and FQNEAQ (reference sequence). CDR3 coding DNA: TGTGCCAGCAGCTTAAGGGACAATACCTACGAGCAGTACTTC. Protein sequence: CASSLRDNTYEQYF.

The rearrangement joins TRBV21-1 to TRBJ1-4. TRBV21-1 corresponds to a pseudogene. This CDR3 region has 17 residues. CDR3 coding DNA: TGTGCCAGCAACTTAAAGGGACGAGGGACAACTAATGAAAAACTGTTTTTT. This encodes CASNLKGRGTTNEKLFF.

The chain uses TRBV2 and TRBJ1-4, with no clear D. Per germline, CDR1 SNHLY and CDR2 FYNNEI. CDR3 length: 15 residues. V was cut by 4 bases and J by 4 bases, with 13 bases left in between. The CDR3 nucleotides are TGTGCCAGCAGTGTTAGGGTGCTTGGTAATGAAAAACTGTTTTTT. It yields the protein CASSVRVLGNEKLFF.

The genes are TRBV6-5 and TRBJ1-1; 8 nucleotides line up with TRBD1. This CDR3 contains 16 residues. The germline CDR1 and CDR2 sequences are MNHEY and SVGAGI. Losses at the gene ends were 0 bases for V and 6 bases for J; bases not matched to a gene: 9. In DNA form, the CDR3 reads TGTGCCAGCAGTTACTCGCTCGGGACAGGATTACCTGAAGCTTTCTTT. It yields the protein CASSYSLGTGLPEAFF.

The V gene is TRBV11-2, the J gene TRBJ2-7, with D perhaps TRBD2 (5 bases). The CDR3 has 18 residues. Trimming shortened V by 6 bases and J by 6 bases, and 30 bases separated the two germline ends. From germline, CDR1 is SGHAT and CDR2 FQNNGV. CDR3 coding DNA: TGTGCCAGCAGTCCCGGTCGGGGTACAAGCTCTTTCCCCCTCGAGCAGTACTTC. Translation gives CASSPGRGTSSFPLEQYF.

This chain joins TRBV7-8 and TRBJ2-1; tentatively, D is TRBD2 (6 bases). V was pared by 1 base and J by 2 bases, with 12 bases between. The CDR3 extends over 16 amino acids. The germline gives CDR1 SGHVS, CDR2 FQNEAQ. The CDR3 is CASSLEASAAYNEQFF. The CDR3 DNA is TGTGCCAGCAGCTTAGAAGCTAGCGCGGCCTACAATGAGCAGTTCTTC.

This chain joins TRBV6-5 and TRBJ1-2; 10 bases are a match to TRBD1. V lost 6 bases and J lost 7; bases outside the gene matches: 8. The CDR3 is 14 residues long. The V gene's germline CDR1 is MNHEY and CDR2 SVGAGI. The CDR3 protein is CASRGDRGWFGYTF. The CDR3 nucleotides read TGTGCCAGCAGGGGGGACAGGGGATGGTTTGGCTACACCTTC.